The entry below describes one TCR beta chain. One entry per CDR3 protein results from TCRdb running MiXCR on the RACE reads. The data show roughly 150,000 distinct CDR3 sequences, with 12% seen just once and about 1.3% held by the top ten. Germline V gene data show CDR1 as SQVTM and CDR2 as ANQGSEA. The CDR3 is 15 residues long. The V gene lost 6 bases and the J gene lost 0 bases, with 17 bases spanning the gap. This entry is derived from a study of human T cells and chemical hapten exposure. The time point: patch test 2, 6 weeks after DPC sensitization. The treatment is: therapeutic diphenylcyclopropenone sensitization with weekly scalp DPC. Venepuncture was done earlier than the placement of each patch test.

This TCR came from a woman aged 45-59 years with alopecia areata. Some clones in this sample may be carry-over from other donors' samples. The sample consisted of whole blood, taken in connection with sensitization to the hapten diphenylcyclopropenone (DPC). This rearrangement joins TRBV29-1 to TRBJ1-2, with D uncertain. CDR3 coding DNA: TGCAGCGTCTCCCCCGGGTTGCATTCTAACTATGGCTACACCTTC. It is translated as CSVSPGLHSNYGYTF. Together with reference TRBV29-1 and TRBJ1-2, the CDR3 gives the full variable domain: SAVISQKPSRDICQRGTSLTIQCQVDSQVTMMFWYRQQPGQSLTLIATANQGSEATYESGFVIDKFPISRPNLTFSTLTVSNMSPEDSSIYLCSVSPGLHSNYGYTFGSGTRLTVV.